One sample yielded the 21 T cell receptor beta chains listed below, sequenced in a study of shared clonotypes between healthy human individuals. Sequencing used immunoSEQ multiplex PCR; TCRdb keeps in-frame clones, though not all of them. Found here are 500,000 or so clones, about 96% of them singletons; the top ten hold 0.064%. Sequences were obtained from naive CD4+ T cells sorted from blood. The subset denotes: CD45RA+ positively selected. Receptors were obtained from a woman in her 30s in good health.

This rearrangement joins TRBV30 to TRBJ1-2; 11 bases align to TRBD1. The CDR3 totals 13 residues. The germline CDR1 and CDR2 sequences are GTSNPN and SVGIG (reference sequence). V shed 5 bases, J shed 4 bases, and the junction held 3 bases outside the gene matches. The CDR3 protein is CAWRDRGSYGYTF. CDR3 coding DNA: TGTGCCTGGCGGGACAGGGGGTCCTATGGCTACACCTTC.

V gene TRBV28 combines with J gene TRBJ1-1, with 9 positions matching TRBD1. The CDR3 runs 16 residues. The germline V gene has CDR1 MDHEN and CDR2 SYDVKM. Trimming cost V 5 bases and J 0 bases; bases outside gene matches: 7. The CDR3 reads CASSLGTGTMNTEAFF. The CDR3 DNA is TGTGCCAGCAGTCTCGGGACAGGGACCATGAACACTGAAGCTTTCTTT.

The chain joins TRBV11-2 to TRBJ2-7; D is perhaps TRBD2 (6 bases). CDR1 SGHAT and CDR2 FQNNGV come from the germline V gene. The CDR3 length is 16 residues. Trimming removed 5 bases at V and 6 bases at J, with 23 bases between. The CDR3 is CASSPGFLTGVTEQYF. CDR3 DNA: TGTGCCAGCAGCCCCGGTTTTCTGACGGGAGTCACCGAGCAGTACTTC.

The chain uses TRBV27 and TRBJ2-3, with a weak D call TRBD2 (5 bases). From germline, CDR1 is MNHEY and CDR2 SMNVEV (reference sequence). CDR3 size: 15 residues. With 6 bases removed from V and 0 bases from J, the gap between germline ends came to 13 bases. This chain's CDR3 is CASSAASRSTDTQYF. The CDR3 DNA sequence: TGTGCCAGCAGCGCCGCTAGCCGTAGCACAGATACGCAGTATTTT.

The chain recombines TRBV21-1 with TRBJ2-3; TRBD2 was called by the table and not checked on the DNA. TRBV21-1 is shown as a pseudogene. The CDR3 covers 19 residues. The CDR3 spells CASSKGWRPSFSSTDTQYF. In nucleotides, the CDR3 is TGTGCCAGCAGCAAAGGTTGGCGGCCTAGCTTTTCTAGCACAGATACGCAGTATTTT.

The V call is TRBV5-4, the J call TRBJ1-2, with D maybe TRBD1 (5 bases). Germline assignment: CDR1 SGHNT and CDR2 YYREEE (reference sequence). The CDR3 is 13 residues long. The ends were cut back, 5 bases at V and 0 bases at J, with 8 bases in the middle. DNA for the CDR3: TGTGCCAGCAGGACAGACTCTAACTATGGCTACACCTTC. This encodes CASRTDSNYGYTF.

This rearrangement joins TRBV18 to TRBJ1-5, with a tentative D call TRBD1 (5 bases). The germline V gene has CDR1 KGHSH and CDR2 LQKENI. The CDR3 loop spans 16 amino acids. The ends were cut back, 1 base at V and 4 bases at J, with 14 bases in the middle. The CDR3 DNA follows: TGTGCCAGCTCACCACTACCCGACAGCTTTAATCAGCCCCAGCATTTT. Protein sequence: CASSPLPDSFNQPQHF.

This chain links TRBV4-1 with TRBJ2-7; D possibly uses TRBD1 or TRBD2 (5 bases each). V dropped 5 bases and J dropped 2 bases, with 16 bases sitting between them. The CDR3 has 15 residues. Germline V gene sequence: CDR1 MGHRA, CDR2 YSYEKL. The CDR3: CASSRGTGPTYEQYF. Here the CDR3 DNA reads TGCGCCAGCAGCAGAGGGACGGGGCCAACCTACGAGCAGTACTTC.

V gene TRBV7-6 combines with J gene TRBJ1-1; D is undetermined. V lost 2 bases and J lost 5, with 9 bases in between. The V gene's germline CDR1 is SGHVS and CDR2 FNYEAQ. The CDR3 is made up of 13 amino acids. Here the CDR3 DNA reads TGTGCCAGCAGCTTAAGTCTTCAAACTGAAGCTTTCTTT. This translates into CASSLSLQTEAFF.

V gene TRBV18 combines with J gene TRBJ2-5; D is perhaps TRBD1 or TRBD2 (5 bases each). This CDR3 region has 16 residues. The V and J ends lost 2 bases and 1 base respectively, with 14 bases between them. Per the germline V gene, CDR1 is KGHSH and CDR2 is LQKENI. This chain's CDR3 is CASSPKPPRGQETQYF. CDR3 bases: TGTGCCAGCTCACCAAAACCCCCGAGGGGCCAAGAGACCCAGTACTTC.

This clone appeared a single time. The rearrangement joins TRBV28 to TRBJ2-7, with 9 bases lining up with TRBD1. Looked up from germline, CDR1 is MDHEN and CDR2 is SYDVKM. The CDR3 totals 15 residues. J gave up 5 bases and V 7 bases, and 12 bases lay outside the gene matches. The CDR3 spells CASTYLRQGDHEQYF. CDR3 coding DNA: TGTGCCAGCACCTACCTCCGACAGGGGGACCACGAGCAGTACTTC.

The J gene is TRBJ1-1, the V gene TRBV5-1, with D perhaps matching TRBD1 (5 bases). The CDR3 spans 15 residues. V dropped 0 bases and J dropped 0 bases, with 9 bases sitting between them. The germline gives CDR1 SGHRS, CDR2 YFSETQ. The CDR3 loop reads CASSLVGVLNTEAFF. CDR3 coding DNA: TGCGCCAGCAGCTTGGTGGGGGTTCTGAACACTGAAGCTTTCTTT.

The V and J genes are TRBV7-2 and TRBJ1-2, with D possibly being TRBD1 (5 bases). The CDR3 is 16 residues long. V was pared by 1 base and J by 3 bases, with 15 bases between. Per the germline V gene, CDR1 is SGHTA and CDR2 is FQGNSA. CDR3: CASSLVSGPSYYGYTF. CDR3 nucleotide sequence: TGTGCCAGCAGCTTAGTTTCAGGGCCCAGTTACTATGGCTACACCTTC.

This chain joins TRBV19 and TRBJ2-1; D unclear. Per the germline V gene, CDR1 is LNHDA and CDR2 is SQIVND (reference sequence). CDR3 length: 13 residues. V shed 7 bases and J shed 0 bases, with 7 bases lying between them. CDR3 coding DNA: TGTGCCAGTACGGCCCTCTCCTACAATGAGCAGTTCTTC. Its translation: CASTALSYNEQFF.

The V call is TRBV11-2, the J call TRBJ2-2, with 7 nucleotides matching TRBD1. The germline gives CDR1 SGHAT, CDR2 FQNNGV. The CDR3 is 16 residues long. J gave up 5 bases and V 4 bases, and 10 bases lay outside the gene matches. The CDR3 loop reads CASSSTPGTETGELFF. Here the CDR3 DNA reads TGTGCCAGCAGCTCTACCCCAGGGACAGAGACCGGGGAGCTGTTTTTT.

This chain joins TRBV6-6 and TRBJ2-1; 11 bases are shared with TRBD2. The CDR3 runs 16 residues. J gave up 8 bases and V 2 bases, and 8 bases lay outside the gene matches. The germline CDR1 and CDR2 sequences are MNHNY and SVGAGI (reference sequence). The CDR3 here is CASSYGSGRARYEQFF. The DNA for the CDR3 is TGTGCCAGCAGTTACGGTAGCGGGAGGGCCCGTTATGAGCAGTTCTTC.

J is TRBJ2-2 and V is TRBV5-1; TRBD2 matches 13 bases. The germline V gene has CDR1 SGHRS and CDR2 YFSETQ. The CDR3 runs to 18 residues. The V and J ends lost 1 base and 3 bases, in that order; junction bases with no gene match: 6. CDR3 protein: CASSLIGTSGEYTGELFF. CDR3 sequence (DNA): TGCGCCAGCAGCTTGATCGGGACTAGCGGGGAGTACACCGGGGAGCTGTTTTTT.

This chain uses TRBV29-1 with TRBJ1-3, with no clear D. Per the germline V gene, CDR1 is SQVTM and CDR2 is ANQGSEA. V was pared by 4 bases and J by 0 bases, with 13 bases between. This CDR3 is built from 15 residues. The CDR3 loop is CSVVIELRSGNTIYF. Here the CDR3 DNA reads TGCAGCGTTGTTATCGAGCTCCGCTCTGGAAACACCATATATTTT.

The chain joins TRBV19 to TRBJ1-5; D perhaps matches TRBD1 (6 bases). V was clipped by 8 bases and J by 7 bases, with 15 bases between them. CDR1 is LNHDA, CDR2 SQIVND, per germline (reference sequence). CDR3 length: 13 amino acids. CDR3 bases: TGTGCCAGTGGACCAGGGGTGGTCCAGCCCCAGCATTTT. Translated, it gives CASGPGVVQPQHF.

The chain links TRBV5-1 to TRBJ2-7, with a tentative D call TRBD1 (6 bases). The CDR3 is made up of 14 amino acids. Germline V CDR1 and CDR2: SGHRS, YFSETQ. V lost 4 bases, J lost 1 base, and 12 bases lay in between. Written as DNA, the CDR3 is TGCGCCAGCAGCGAGAGACAGGCGTCCTACGAGCAGTACTTC. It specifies CASSERQASYEQYF.

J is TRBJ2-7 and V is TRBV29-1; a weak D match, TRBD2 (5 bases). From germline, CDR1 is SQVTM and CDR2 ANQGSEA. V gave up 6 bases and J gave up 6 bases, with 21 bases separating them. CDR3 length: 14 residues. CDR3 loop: CSVRPRLALSEQYF. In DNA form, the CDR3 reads TGCAGCGTACGTCCTCGGCTAGCACTTTCCGAGCAGTACTTC.